This T cell receptor (beta chain) is drawn from a study of T-cell memory formation after mild COVID-19. In the study overall: The TCR clusters were mostly specific to one donor. General observations from the study: Those CD4+ clones that contracted were mainly in CM and EM (CD8+ ones in EMRA). From day 15 to 85, contracting clones were balanced between CD4 and CD8, whereas later expanders leaned toward CD4+.

The 5'RACE method, run with constant-segment primers, produced TCR alpha and TCR beta cDNA libraries (carrying sample barcodes and UMIs). TCRdb re-called the 5' RACE reads with MiXCR, one entry per CDR3 protein. The sample holds roughly 380,000 distinct CDR3 sequences; 25% to 30% are singletons and the top ten take roughly 13%. This clonotype appeared a few times. Its antigen is unidentified. The V end lost 0 bases, the J end lost 0 bases, and 10 bases lay between the germline ends. This CDR3 is built from 15 residues. Germline V gene data show CDR1 as SGDLS and CDR2 as YYNGEE. The V call is TRBV9, the J call TRBJ2-7; no clear D gene. Sequencing input: PBMCs or a T cell subset sorted from them (not recorded which). The receptor comes from an adult woman who had mild COVID-19 (a few samples of this study predate the infection). Cell type and time point are not known. The CDR3 coding sequence is TGTGCCAGCAGCGTAGCGGGCGAAAGCTCCTACGAGCAGTACTTC. Translating gives CASSVAGESSYEQYF. The entire variable domain, with the rest obtained from reference TRBV9 and TRBJ2-7, is as follows: DSGVTQTPKHLITATGQRVTLRCSPRSGDLSVYWYQQSLDQGLQFLIQYYNGEERAKGNILERFSAQQFPDLHSELNLSSLELGDSALYFCASSVAGESSYEQYFGPGTRLTVT.